A selection of T cell receptor beta chains follows, all from one sample in a study of blood T cell repertoires in COVID-19. Profiled with immunoSEQ multiplex PCR; TCRdb holds only in-frame clones, not every one. The sample records about 220,000 clones, 70% to 90% being singletons. Material for sequencing was peripheral blood. These receptors all stem from a woman aged 25 to 39 who had recovered from COVID-19. CDR3s include the opening cysteine and the closing phenylalanine or tryptophan. A D gene is named only where the DNA matches it firmly. Only part of the rows carry a size: once, few, many, or a class if the clone is expanded.

V,size,D,J,DNA,CDR3
TRBV15,NA,NA,TRBJ2-3,TGTGCCACGACACAGGGTGGGACAGATACGCAGTATTTT,CATTQGGTDTQYF
TRBV6-4,NA,TRBD1,TRBJ2-1,TGTGCCTTTCCAAGGGGGCTACCAAAAGACAATGAGCAGTTCTTC,CAFPRGLPKDNEQFF
TRBV19,few,TRBD1,TRBJ1-5,TGTGCCAGTAGTAGGACAGGACAGGGGGCGAGCAATCAGCCCCAGCATTTT,CASSRTGQGASNQPQHF
TRBV4-2,many,TRBD1,TRBJ2-7,TGTGCCAGCAGCCAAGACCCCTCAGGGGGCTACGAGCAGTACTTC,CASSQDPSGGYEQYF
TRBV6-5,NA,NA,TRBJ2-2,TGTGCCAGCAGTTCCAGGGGGGCGAACACCGGGGAGCTGTTTTTT,CASSSRGANTGELFF
TRBV29-1,NA,TRBD1,TRBJ2-5,TGCAGCGTTGCCGGGGGGACAGGGGGCAGGAGGGAGACCCAGTACTTC,CSVAGGTGGRRETQYF
TRBV9,NA,TRBD1,TRBJ2-1,TGTGCCAGCAGCGCAGACCACAGGGGGTACAATGAGCAGTTCTTC,CASSADHRGYNEQFF
TRBV2,NA,NA,TRBJ1-6,TGTGCCAGCAGAGACATGTCCTCACCCCTCCACTTT,CASRDMSSPLHF
TRBV4-3,NA,TRBD1,TRBJ2-7,TGCGCCAGCAGCCGGGACAGGGGGTACGAGCAGTACTTC,CASSRDRGYEQYF
TRBV9,once,TRBD2,TRBJ2-1,TGTGCCAGCAGCGTCGCGGGAGACTCCTACAATGAGCAGTTCTTC,CASSVAGDSYNEQFF
TRBV2,once,TRBD1,TRBJ2-5,TGTGCCAGCTCGGACAGGGGTCGAGAGACCCAGTACTTC,CASSDRGRETQYF
TRBV21-1,NA,NA,TRBJ2-1,TGTGCCAGCAGCAATAACCCTAGCGGGGGTAGCTCCTACAATGAGCAGTTCTTC,CASSNNPSGGSSYNEQFF
TRBV6-5,once,TRBD1,TRBJ2-5,TGTGCCAGCAGTACCGGACAGGCCCAAGAGACCCAGTACTTC,CASSTGQAQETQYF
TRBV7-9,NA,NA,TRBJ1-1,TGTGCCAGCAGCCCCCTCTGGCGGGGCACTGAAGCTTTCTTT,CASSPLWRGTEAFF
TRBV6-1,NA,NA,TRBJ1-3,TGTGCCAGCAGTGGGGCTGGGGGGAAGGGTGGAAACACCATATATTTT,CASSGAGGKGGNTIYF
TRBV29-1,NA,NA,TRBJ2-7,TGCAGCGTCCAACAGTCGATCCTCTACGAGCAGTACTTC,CSVQQSILYEQYF
TRBV6-6,NA,NA,TRBJ2-1,TGTGCCAGCAGTGCTACAGGGAGTCGCAATGAGCAGTTCTTC,CASSATGSRNEQFF
TRBV19,NA,TRBD1,TRBJ1-2,TGTGCCAGTAACTGGGGGACAGATGGCTACACCTTC,CASNWGTDGYTF
TRBV29-1,NA,TRBD2,TRBJ2-7,TGCAGCGTTGAAGTCTTGCGGGGGGCGGGCGAGCAGTACTTC,CSVEVLRGAGEQYF
TRBV13,once,TRBD1,TRBJ2-7,TGTGCCAGCAGCTTCCGAGGGACAGGGCAGTACGAGCAGTACTTC,CASSFRGTGQYEQYF
TRBV6-5,once,NA,TRBJ1-1,TGTGCCAGCAGTTACTCACGAGGAGGGAACACTGAAGCTTTCTTT,CASSYSRGGNTEAFF
TRBV18,NA,NA,TRBJ2-1,TGTGCCAGCTCCGCCTCCTCCGGGGGGCTGTGGAATGAGCAGTTCTTC,CASSASSGGLWNEQFF
TRBV5-6,NA,NA,TRBJ1-2,TGTGCCAGCAGCTTGCTACAGTATCCCGCACTCTTC,CASSLLQYPALF
TRBV5-5,NA,TRBD1,TRBJ1-1,TGTGCCAGCAGCTTAGGGGGCGCGACTGAAGCTTTCTTT,CASSLGGATEAFF
TRBV25-1,NA,TRBD1,TRBJ1-1,TGTGCCAGCAGTGACTCCGGGACAGCTAATGAAGCTTTCTTT,CASSDSGTANEAFF
TRBV9,NA,NA,TRBJ2-5,TGTGCCAGCAGCCGAAGAGGAGCTGGCGAGACCCAGTACTTC,CASSRRGAGETQYF
TRBV21-1,NA,NA,TRBJ2-3,TGTGCCAGCAAGGTTTCCTGGCTAGCGGGGTTTGTAGATACGCAGTATTTT,CASKVSWLAGFVDTQYF
TRBV5-1,once,NA,TRBJ2-1,TGCGCCAGCAGCTTAGGTACCAGGGGTACGGACAATGAGCAGTTCTTC,CASSLGTRGTDNEQFF
TRBV12-1,few,NA,TRBJ1-2,TGTGCCAGCAGCTTAAATGGGGCTTCTAACTATGGCTACACCTTC,CASSLNGASNYGYTF
TRBV2,NA,TRBD2,TRBJ2-5,TGTGCCAGCAGTCTCGAAGGGACTAGCGGGGAGACCCAGTACTTC,CASSLEGTSGETQYF
TRBV19,NA,NA,TRBJ1-1,TGTGCCAGTAGTATAGGAAGAAGGAGTCTCCCCTTAACTGAAGCTTTCTTT,CASSIGRRSLPLTEAFF
TRBV18,NA,NA,TRBJ2-2,TGTGCCAGCTCACTTCAGGGATCGAACACCGGGGAGCTGTTTTTT,CASSLQGSNTGELFF
TRBV27,NA,NA,TRBJ2-1,TGTGCCAGCAGCCTTCGTGGCTCCAACAATGAGCAGTTCTTC,CASSLRGSNNEQFF
TRBV7-2,NA,NA,TRBJ1-1,TGTGCCAGCACCTTGCCGGGGGTGAACACTGAAGCTTTCTTT,CASTLPGVNTEAFF
TRBV9,NA,NA,TRBJ2-1,TGTGCCAGCAGCGTCTCCGGGACTCCCTACAATGAGCAGTTCTTC,CASSVSGTPYNEQFF
TRBV9,once,NA,TRBJ1-4,TGTGCCAGCAGCGTAGACATATCAACTAATGAAAAACTGTTTTTT,CASSVDISTNEKLFF
TRBV27,NA,NA,TRBJ2-7,TGTGCCACCAACTTCGTTGGGGGGACCTCCTACGAGCAGTACTTC,CATNFVGGTSYEQYF
TRBV6-1,NA,TRBD2,TRBJ2-1,TGTGCCAGCAGTGAAGCGGGAGGGGCCGTCAATGAGCAGTTCTTC,CASSEAGGAVNEQFF